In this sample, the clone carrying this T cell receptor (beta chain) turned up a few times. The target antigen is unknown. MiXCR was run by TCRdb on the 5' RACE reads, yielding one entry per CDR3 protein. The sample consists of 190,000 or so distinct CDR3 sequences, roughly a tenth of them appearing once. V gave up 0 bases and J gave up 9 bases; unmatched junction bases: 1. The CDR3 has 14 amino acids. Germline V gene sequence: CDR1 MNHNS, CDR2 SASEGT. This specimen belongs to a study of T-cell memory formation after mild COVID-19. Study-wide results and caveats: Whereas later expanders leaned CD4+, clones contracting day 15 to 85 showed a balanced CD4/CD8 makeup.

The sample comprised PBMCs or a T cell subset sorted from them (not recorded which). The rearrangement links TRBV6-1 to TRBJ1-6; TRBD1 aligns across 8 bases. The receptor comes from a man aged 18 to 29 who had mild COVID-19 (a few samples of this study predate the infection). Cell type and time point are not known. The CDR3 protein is CASSEADRVSPLHF. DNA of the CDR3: TGTGCCAGCAGTGAAGCGGACAGGGTTTCACCCCTCCACTTT.